The rows below give T cell receptor beta chains drawn from one sample of a study of beta chain features in type 1 diabetes. Profiled with immunoSEQ multiplex PCR; TCRdb holds only in-frame clones, not every one. The table records more than 110,000 clones, 6.9% of them present only once. Material: central memory CD4+ T cells from blood. These receptors came from a woman aged 25 to 45 in good health. The CDR3 runs from the conserved cysteine through the conserved F or W. Each record gives: V gene, D gene, J gene, clone size, CDR3 DNA, CDR3 protein. The D gene is left open where the match is weak. Part of the rows lack a size; the others show once, few, many or a class for expanded clones.

TRBV28	TRBD2	TRBJ2-7	NA	TGTGCCAGCAGCACTGGGACTAGCGGGACCTACGAGCAGTACTTC	CASSTGTSGTYEQYF
TRBV30	TRBD1	TRBJ1-5	NA	TGTGCCTGGGGTCAGGGGGTAAGTCAGCCCCAGCATTTT	CAWGQGVSQPQHF
TRBV30	NA	TRBJ2-2	NA	TGTGCCTGGAGTGCCGACTCCACCGGGGAGCTGTTTTTT	CAWSADSTGELFF
TRBV7-9	TRBD1	TRBJ2-7	few	TGTGCCAGCAGCCCCCCCCAGGACAGGCGGTACGAGCAGTACTTC	CASSPPQDRRYEQYF
TRBV5-6	NA	TRBJ2-5	NA	TGTGCCAGCAGCGGGACCGGGGGAGGACAAGAGACCCAGTACTTC	CASSGTGGGQETQYF
TRBV7-9	NA	TRBJ2-3	NA	TGTGCCAGCACCAGCACATCAGGGCCGGGCAGTACAGATACGCAGTATTTT	CASTSTSGPGSTDTQYF
TRBV21-1	NA	TRBJ2-3	few	TGTGCCAGCAGCAAAGAAATGGGAGGGAGAGGCCACACAAATACGCAGTATTTT	CASSKEMGGRGHTNTQYF
TRBV4-2	NA	TRBJ1-5	NA	TGTGCCAGCAGCCAAGATGTGGGGAGAAATCAGCCCCAGCATTTT	CASSQDVGRNQPQHF
TRBV5-6	NA	TRBJ2-1	NA	TGTGCCAGCAGCTTGGTGTGGACTCGCGAAAATGAGCAGTTCTTC	CASSLVWTRENEQFF
TRBV7-3	TRBD2	TRBJ2-1	few	TGTGCCAGCAGCTTGGCGGGAGGGACTTACAATGAGCAGTTCTTC	CASSLAGGTYNEQFF
TRBV18	TRBD2	TRBJ2-1	many	TGTGCCAGCTCGACTAGCGGGAGGAATGAGCAGTTCTTC	CASSTSGRNEQFF
TRBV11-1	TRBD2	TRBJ2-7	NA	TGTGCCAGCAGCTTATATACTAGCGGGAGCTCCTACGAGCAGTACTTC	CASSLYTSGSSYEQYF
TRBV18	NA	TRBJ2-3	few	TGTGCCAGCTCGACCACGGCCACCAGGACAGATACGCAGTATTTT	CASSTTATRTDTQYF
TRBV5-8	NA	TRBJ2-1	few	TGTGCCAGCAGTTTCCGGGGACTGCCGGGTAACGGTGAGCAGTTCTTC	CASSFRGLPGNGEQFF
TRBV16	NA	TRBJ1-2	NA	TGTGCCAGCAGCCAATCGCGCTATGGCTACACCTTC	CASSQSRYGYTF
TRBV11-1	NA	TRBJ2-1	many	TGTGCCAGCAGCGCCGGACAGAGCTACAATGAGCAGTTCTTC	CASSAGQSYNEQFF
TRBV18	TRBD1	TRBJ1-5	few	TGTGCCAGCTCGCCGGGGGGGACAGGGAGTTATCAGCCCCAGCATTTT	CASSPGGTGSYQPQHF
TRBV6-5	TRBD1	TRBJ2-1	few	TGTGCCAGCAGTCCCGACAGGGGCTCCTACAATGAGCAGTTCTTC	CASSPDRGSYNEQFF
TRBV5-1	NA	TRBJ2-7	NA	TGCGCCAGAGCGACTACCAACTACGAGCAGTACTTC	CARATTNYEQYF
TRBV11-2	TRBD2	TRBJ2-2	few	TGTGCCAGCAGCTTACCAGCGGGATACACCGGGGAGCTGTTTTTT	CASSLPAGYTGELFF
TRBV6-5	NA	TRBJ1-2	NA	TGTGCCATCAGCACTAGCCAGGACTATGGCTACACCTTC	CAISTSQDYGYTF
TRBV7-2	TRBD1	TRBJ2-7	NA	TGTGCCAGCAGCTCTGCCTACGGGACAGACGAGCAGTACTTC	CASSSAYGTDEQYF
TRBV5-4	NA	TRBJ2-3	few	TGTGCCAGCAGCTTGGACCCAGTTATTGGTACAGATACGCAGTATTTT	CASSLDPVIGTDTQYF
TRBV19	TRBD2	TRBJ2-7	NA	TGTGCCAGTAGTACCATGACTAGCGGGAGATCCGAGCAGTACTTC	CASSTMTSGRSEQYF
TRBV7-3	TRBD1	TRBJ1-4	NA	TGTGCCAGCAGCTTAGTCAGGGGGAATGAAAAACTGTTTTTT	CASSLVRGNEKLFF
TRBV4-1	TRBD2	TRBJ2-3	NA	TGCGCCAGCAGCCAAGGCGGGAGTCGCACAGATACGCAGTATTTT	CASSQGGSRTDTQYF
TRBV7-2	TRBD1	TRBJ2-7	NA	TGTGCCAGCAGCTTTCCGGACAGGGCGATCTACGAGCAGTACTTC	CASSFPDRAIYEQYF
TRBV11-2	TRBD2	TRBJ2-3	few	TGTGCCAGCAGCTTAGTAGGTACTAGCGGGACGTCCTTTGATACGCAGTATTTT	CASSLVGTSGTSFDTQYF
TRBV28	NA	TRBJ1-2	NA	TGTGCCAGCAGCTGGGCAGGGTATGGCTACACCTTC	CASSWAGYGYTF
TRBV11-1	NA	TRBJ2-2	NA	TGTGCCAGCAGCTTGACTAACACCGGGGAGCTGTTTTTT	CASSLTNTGELFF
TRBV29-1	TRBD2	TRBJ2-5	NA	TGCAGCGTTGAGGGCGGGAGGGCCAAGAAGACCCAGTACTTC	CSVEGGRAKKTQYF
TRBV19	NA	TRBJ1-5	NA	TGTGCCAGTAGTCCGGGGGTAAGACAGCCCCAGCATTTT	CASSPGVRQPQHF
TRBV19	NA	TRBJ2-2	many	TGTGCCAGTACCAGCGGTCGAGTGTGGGGGGACACCGGGGAGCTGTTTTTT	CASTSGRVWGDTGELFF
TRBV2	TRBD1	TRBJ1-2	NA	TGTGCCAGCAACGCTTGGGACAGCCGCTACACCTTC	CASNAWDSRYTF
TRBV18	NA	TRBJ1-2	few	TGTGCCAGCTCACCCCCACTCGGTCCCTTTGGCTACACCTTC	CASSPPLGPFGYTF
TRBV18	TRBD1	TRBJ2-2	many	TGTGCCAGCTCCCCCCGTGACAGGGTGAACACCGGGGAGCTGTTTTTT	CASSPRDRVNTGELFF
TRBV7-2	TRBD1	TRBJ1-2	NA	TGTGCCAGCAGCATCAGACAGGGCCCCCACTATGGCTACACCTTC	CASSIRQGPHYGYTF
TRBV7-2	NA	TRBJ2-3	NA	TGTGCCAGCAGCTTAAAGGCATGGGGACTTGACAGCACAGATACGCAGTATTTT	CASSLKAWGLDSTDTQYF
TRBV6-5	NA	TRBJ1-1	few	TGTGCCAGCAGTATCGACACCACTGAAGCTTTCTTT	CASSIDTTEAFF
TRBV5-1	NA	TRBJ2-1	few	TGCGCCAGCAGCTTTCGAGGCGATGAGCAGTTCTTC	CASSFRGDEQFF
TRBV6-1	TRBD1	TRBJ2-7	few	TGTGCCGGCGGGACAGGGCGTTTCGAGCAGTACTTC	CAGGTGRFEQYF
TRBV28	NA	TRBJ2-2	few	TGTGCCAGCAGTTTCCCATCACAGGGAAGGGAAACCGGGGAGCTGTTTTTT	CASSFPSQGRETGELFF
TRBV7-9	TRBD2	TRBJ2-5	NA	TGTGCCAGCAGCTTACGTGGCAGCGGGAGGGTTTTGGAGACCCAGTACTTC	CASSLRGSGRVLETQYF
TRBV7-9	NA	TRBJ2-3	NA	TGTGCCAGCAGCTTCTACCACGGTCGAGGAGATACGCAGTATTTT	CASSFYHGRGDTQYF
TRBV7-8	TRBD1	TRBJ2-1	few	TGTGCCAGCAGCCAAGGACAGGGGAGGGATGAGCAGTTCTTC	CASSQGQGRDEQFF
TRBV6-6	NA	TRBJ1-5	few	TGTGCCAGCAAGACGGACGGGGGCAATCAGCCCCAGCATTTT	CASKTDGGNQPQHF
TRBV2	NA	TRBJ1-5	NA	TGTGCCAGCAGACAACAGGTTAGCAATCAGCCCCAGCATTTT	CASRQQVSNQPQHF
TRBV7-2	TRBD2	TRBJ2-5	many	TGTGCCAGCAGCTCTCGGACTAGCGGGAGGGCCTACCCGACCCAGTACTTC	CASSSRTSGRAYPTQYF
TRBV28	TRBD1	TRBJ2-7	NA	TGTGCCAGCACTGGACAGGGCCACGAGCAGTACTTC	CASTGQGHEQYF
TRBV7-9	TRBD2	TRBJ2-2	NA	TGTGCCAGCAGCTTGAGCGGGATTAACACCGGGGAGCTGTTTTTT	CASSLSGINTGELFF
TRBV9	TRBD2	TRBJ2-5	NA	TGTGCCAGCAGCCCCGGGAGCGGGAGTGGGGCAGAGACCCAGTACTTC	CASSPGSGSGAETQYF